This T cell receptor (beta chain) was sequenced in a study of blood T cell repertoires in COVID-19. Study-level background: COVID-19 samples, acute and convalescent, were from the United States, Italy and Spain. In each case, the material was cDNA or gDNA derived from T cells, B-cell-depleted T cells, or PBMCs.

In the study's own analysis: Reference gene primer amplification in the assay estimated nucleated cell counts. This table comes from immunoSEQ multiplex PCR, and its TCRdb copy is limited to in-frame clones, with some not included. Clonal size and the V and J genes are those of that table, whereas D and trimming came from the DNA. This sample carries 200,000 to 300,000 clones, around 87% of them seen once, and the ten largest clones take 2% to 2.5%. Germline V CDR1 and CDR2: SGHRS, YFSETQ. This CDR3 has 13 residues. V was trimmed by 5 bases and J by 1 base, leaving 9 bases between them. This rearrangement joins TRBV5-1 to TRBJ1-1; TRBD1 is a possible D gene (5 bases). The sample consisted of peripheral blood. The receptor comes from a woman in her fifties or sixties with acute or convalescent COVID-19. The CDR3 bases are TGCGCCAGCAGGGTAGGGGAGAACACTGAAGCTTTCTTT. Amino acids: CASRVGENTEAFF.